The 25 T cell receptor beta chains given below trace back to one sample, sequenced in a study of metastatic and nonmetastatic thyroid tumors. TCRdb reanalyzed the PCR reads via MiXCR. The profile shows 25,000 to 30,000 clones, 16% of them singletons. No patient received treatment before thyroid surgery. The sample comprised blood. The receptor set was obtained from a female donor with papillary thyroid cancer or a benign thyroid nodule (not recorded which). Some clones in this sample may be carry-over from other donors' samples.

V is TRBV29-1 and J is TRBJ1-1; D gene unclear. V lost 5 bases and J lost 8, with 12 bases in between. The CDR3 extends over 11 amino acids. Germline V gene sequence: CDR1 SQVTM, CDR2 ANQGSEA. CDR3 protein: CSVPDGLEAFF. Here the CDR3 DNA reads TGCAGCGTTCCCGACGGCCTAGAAGCTTTCTTT.

This clone occurred a few times. The chain carries TRBV19 and TRBJ2-1; 9 bases align to TRBD2. The CDR3 runs to 15 residues. The germline V gene has CDR1 LNHDA and CDR2 SQIVND (reference sequence). V dropped 10 bases and J dropped 5; count of bases not matched to a gene: 12. This CDR3 is CAIRLAGCSHNEQFF. CDR3 DNA: TGTGCCATTCGGCTAGCGGGATGCTCGCACAATGAGCAGTTCTTC.

This clone was counted between two and nine times. The chain employs TRBV12-3 or TRBV12-4 and TRBJ2-5; possibly TRBD1 for D (5 bases). The V and J ends lost 3 bases and 4 bases respectively, with 9 bases between them. The CDR3 runs 13 residues. CDR3: CASSFIQGETQYF. As DNA, the CDR3 is TGTGCCAGCAGTTTTATCCAGGGAGAGACCCAGTACTTC.

This clone was recorded a few times. The junction departs from germline at one end; a sequencing error may be responsible. The V and J genes are TRBV6-5 and TRBJ2-5, with a possible D match to TRBD2 (6 bases). The germline V gene encodes CDR1 MNHEY and CDR2 SVGAGI. This CDR3 comprises 18 residues. As DNA, the CDR3 is TGTGCCAGCAGTTACCCGGAGATTTTTAAGACCGTCCGGGAGACCAAGTACTTC. As protein: CASSYPEIFKTVRETKYF.

The chain combines TRBV29-1 with TRBJ1-1; a possible D gene is TRBD1 (5 bases). Deletions cut 8 bases from V and 3 bases from J, with 13 bases between. Germline loops: CDR1 SQVTM, CDR2 ANQGSEA. The CDR3 length is 12 residues. The CDR3 is CSPGGGDTEAFF. Here the CDR3 DNA reads TGCAGCCCCGGGGGGGGAGACACTGAAGCTTTCTTT. The variable domain in full, with the rest retrieved from reference TRBV29-1 and TRBJ1-1, is SAVISQKPSRDICQRGTSLTIQCQVDSQVTMMFWYRQQPGQSLTLIATANQGSEATYESGFVIDKFPISRPNLTFSTLTVSNMSPEDSSIYLCSPGGGDTEAFFGQGTRLTVV.

This clone is medium-sized (0.01 to 0.1%). The chain couples TRBV27 to TRBJ2-1; TRBD2 aligns across 8 bases. J gave up 5 bases and V 7 bases, and 13 bases lay outside the gene matches. Germline CDR1 is MNHEY and CDR2 is SMNVEV (reference sequence). CDR3 length: 16 residues. In DNA form, the CDR3 reads TGTGCCAGCACCCGACTAGCGACCCAAGGGAACAATGAGCAGTTCTTC. This gives the protein CASTRLATQGNNEQFF.

There are many counts of this clone. V usage is TRBV12-3 or TRBV12-4 and J usage is TRBJ2-2; no firm D call. The CDR3 length is 10 residues. Between the trimmed V and J ends, which lost 5 bases and 15 bases, there was a span of 10 bases. The CDR3: CASSGFGLFF. CDR3 bases: TGTGCCAGCAGTGGCTTCGGGTTGTTTTTT.

This clone occurred many times. The chain is built from TRBV20-1 and TRBJ2-5, with D maybe TRBD2 (5 bases). The V end was cut by 4 bases, the J end by 5 bases, with 14 bases between. The V gene's germline CDR1 is DFQATT and CDR2 SNEGSKA (reference sequence). CDR3 size: 13 residues. CDR3 in DNA: TGCAGTGCTAAAGTGAGCGGTTGGGAGACCCAGTACTTC. Amino acid sequence: CSAKVSGWETQYF.

There are many counts of this clone. This chain links TRBV20-1 with TRBJ1-5; 7 bases align to TRBD1. This CDR3 is 17 amino acids long. Losses at the gene ends were 2 bases for V and 9 bases for J; bases not matched to a gene: 19. Germline loops: CDR1 DFQATT, CDR2 SNEGSKA (reference sequence). The CDR3 loop is CSARIGGGQAHSLPQHF. CDR3 nucleotides: TGCAGTGCTAGAATCGGAGGAGGACAGGCCCATTCACTGCCCCAGCATTTT.

In its sample, this clone was seen a few times. The J gene is TRBJ2-3, the V gene TRBV29-1, with D maybe TRBD2 (6 bases). V gave up 2 bases and J gave up 3 bases, with 12 bases separating them. This CDR3 is 14 amino acids long. Germline assignment: CDR1 SQVTM and CDR2 ANQGSEA. CDR3 region: CSVEPGDGTDTQYF. The CDR3 DNA reads TGCAGCGTTGAACCGGGGGACGGGACAGATACGCAGTATTTT.

Comment on this clone: A read error may account for a junction end that differs from germline. This chain links TRBV13 with TRBJ2-5; 11 nucleotides line up with TRBD2. CDR3 length: 14 residues. The germline V gene encodes CDR1 PRHDT and CDR2 FYEKMQ (reference sequence). CDR3 protein: CASALAGGQETHYF. The CDR3 DNA reads TGTGCCAGCGCGCTAGCGGGGGGCCAAGAGACCCATTACTTC.

This clone appeared many times. The CDR3 DNA sequence: TGTGCCAGCAGTCTTAGCGGGGGCAATACGCAGTATTTT. Its translation: CASSLSGGNTQYF. The chain employs TRBV2 and TRBJ2-3; 9 positions match TRBD2. Trimming cost V 5 bases and J 7 bases; bases outside gene matches: 4. The CDR3 covers 13 residues. Germline CDR1 SNHLY, CDR2 FYNNEI.

The CDR3: CASRPDPGGNIQYF. The CDR3 bases are TGTGCCAGCAGACCGGACCCCGGGGGAAACATTCAGTACTTC. The chain has TRBV28 and TRBJ2-4, with D maybe TRBD2 (6 bases). Germline assignment: CDR1 MDHEN and CDR2 SYDVKM. V was clipped by 6 bases and J by 6 bases, with 15 bases between them. The CDR3 is made up of 14 amino acids.

This clone was picked up many times. The V gene is TRBV5-1, the J gene TRBJ1-4; 10 nucleotides align to TRBD1. Trimming at V came to 0 bases and at J to 7 bases, leaving 6 bases not matched to a gene. Germline CDR1 is SGHRS and CDR2 is YFSETQ. The CDR3 totals 16 residues. The CDR3 loop reads CASSLAGTGDTEKLFF. CDR3 DNA: TGCGCCAGCAGCTTGGCGGGGACAGGGGATACTGAAAAACTGTTTTTT.

The table lists this clone with many counts. This sequence joins TRBV10-2 and TRBJ1-2; 7 positions agree with TRBD1. The germline CDR1 and CDR2 sequences are WSHSY and SAAADI. The CDR3 extends over 13 amino acids. V was pared by 5 bases and J by 13 bases, with 13 bases of the junction left unmatched. This CDR3 reads CASSRGRDSGTTF. In DNA form, the CDR3 reads TGCGCCAGCAGTAGGGGTAGGGACAGCGGAACCACCTTC.

This clone was seen ten or more times. The chain combines TRBV6-4 with TRBJ1-1; D ambiguous. CDR3 length equals 12 residues. V was pared by 5 bases and J by 7 bases, with 11 bases between. CDR1 is MRHNA, CDR2 SNTAGT, per germline. Here the CDR3 reads CASSYTELEAFF. CDR3 nucleotides: TGTGCCAGCAGTTATACAGAGCTTGAAGCTTTCTTT.

V gene TRBV5-1 combines with J gene TRBJ2-3, with D possibly matching TRBD2 (6 bases). V lost 1 base to trimming and J lost 3 bases, with 12 bases between them. From germline, CDR1 is SGHRS and CDR2 YFSETQ. The CDR3 has 15 amino acids. The CDR3 DNA sequence: TGCGCCAGCAGCTTGTACGCAGGGAGGACAGATACGCAGTATTTT. Translation: CASSLYAGRTDTQYF.

V gene TRBV27 combines with J gene TRBJ2-1, with D maybe TRBD1 (7 bases). The CDR3 totals 17 residues. Trimming cost V 4 bases and J 6 bases, with 22 bases left between them. Germline V CDR1 and CDR2: MNHEY, SMNVEV (reference sequence). CDR3 sequence reads: CASSSTRGQGEVNEQFF. Here the CDR3 DNA reads TGTGCCAGCAGTTCTACCCGAGGGCAGGGGGAGGTCAATGAGCAGTTCTTC.

The sample holds a few counts of this clone. The rearrangement uses TRBV3-1 and TRBJ2-5; D may match TRBD1 or TRBD2 (5 bases each). The CDR3 consists of 16 residues. Trimming took off 4 bases at V and 0 bases at J, with 15 bases between the two ends. Germline assignment: CDR1 LGHDT and CDR2 YNNKEL (reference sequence). The CDR3 loop reads CASSRGSTPYQETQYF. In DNA form, the CDR3 reads TGTGCCAGCAGCCGGGGGTCTACCCCGTACCAAGAGACCCAGTACTTC.

This clone was picked up a small number of times. One end of the junction is discordant with germline, which a read error may explain. The genes are TRBV12-3 or TRBV12-4 and TRBJ1-5; possibly TRBD1 for D (6 bases). The CDR3 covers 17 residues. CDR3 residues: CASSLGPARGVNQPQHF. CDR3 in DNA: TGTGCCAGCAGTTTGGGTCCAGCCAGGGGAGTCAATCAGCCTCAGCATTTT.

This clone came up a few times. V usage is TRBV28 and J usage is TRBJ1-5; the D is unclear. Looked up from germline, CDR1 is MDHEN and CDR2 is SYDVKM. V lost 5 bases, J lost 5 bases, and 16 bases lay in between. The CDR3 contains 15 residues. The CDR3, as DNA: TGTGCCAGCAGTACTACCGAGCTCTCTTATCAGCCCCAGCATTTT. Protein sequence: CASSTTELSYQPQHF.

This clone rates as medium-sized. The V call is TRBV20-1, the J call TRBJ2-7, with TRBD1 matching 7 bases. The CDR3 runs to 12 residues. The germline V gene encodes CDR1 DFQATT and CDR2 SNEGSKA (reference sequence). Trimming took 3 bases from V and 3 from J; bases not matched to a gene: 2. The CDR3 reads CSASDRDYEQYF. CDR3 sequence (DNA): TGCAGTGCTAGCGACAGGGACTACGAGCAGTACTTC.

The rearrangement links TRBV9 to TRBJ1-2; 8 bases map to TRBD1. J gave up 6 bases and V 4 bases, and 8 bases lay outside the gene matches. CDR3 length: 14 amino acids. Germline V CDR1 and CDR2: SGDLS, YYNGEE. CDR3 in amino acids: CASSQNQGADGYTF. The CDR3 region has the DNA TGTGCCAGCAGCCAAAACCAGGGGGCTGATGGCTACACCTTC.

The rearrangement uses TRBV3-1 and TRBJ2-7, with unresolved D. Trimming left V 0 bases short and J 6 bases short, with 3 bases between. Germline CDR1 reads LGHDT; CDR2 reads YNNKEL (reference sequence). This CDR3 spans 11 amino acids. CDR3 loop: CASSQDSEQYF. The CDR3 bases are TGTGCCAGCAGCCAAGATAGCGAGCAGTACTTC.

This clone has a count of ten or more. The V gene is TRBV19, the J gene TRBJ2-7; a possible D gene is TRBD1 (5 bases). The CDR3 consists of 15 residues. V lost 4 bases and J lost 1, with 14 bases in between. Germline assignment: CDR1 LNHDA and CDR2 SQIVND (reference sequence). In nucleotides, the CDR3 is TGTGCCAGTAGTACTCATGAGGCAGGGTCCTACGAGCAGTACTTC. Amino acids: CASSTHEAGSYEQYF.